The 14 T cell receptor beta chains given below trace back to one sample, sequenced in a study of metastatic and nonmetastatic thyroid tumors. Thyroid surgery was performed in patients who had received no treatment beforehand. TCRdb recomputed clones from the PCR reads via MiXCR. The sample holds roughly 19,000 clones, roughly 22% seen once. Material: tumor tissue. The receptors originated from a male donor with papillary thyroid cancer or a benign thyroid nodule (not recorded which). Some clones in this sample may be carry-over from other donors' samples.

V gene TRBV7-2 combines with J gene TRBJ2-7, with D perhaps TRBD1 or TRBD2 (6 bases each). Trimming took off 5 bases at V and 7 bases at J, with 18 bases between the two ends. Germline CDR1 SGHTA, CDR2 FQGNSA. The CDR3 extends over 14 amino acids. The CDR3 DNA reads TGTGCCAGCAGCCCAACATGGGGGGCAGGGGAGCAGTACTTC. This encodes CASSPTWGAGEQYF.

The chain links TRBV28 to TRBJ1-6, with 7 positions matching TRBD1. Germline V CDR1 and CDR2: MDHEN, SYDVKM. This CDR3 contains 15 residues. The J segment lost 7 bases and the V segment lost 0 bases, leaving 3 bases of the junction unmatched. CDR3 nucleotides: TGTGCCAGCAGTTTATGGTCGGGACAGAATTCACCCCTCCACTTT. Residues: CASSLWSGQNSPLHF.

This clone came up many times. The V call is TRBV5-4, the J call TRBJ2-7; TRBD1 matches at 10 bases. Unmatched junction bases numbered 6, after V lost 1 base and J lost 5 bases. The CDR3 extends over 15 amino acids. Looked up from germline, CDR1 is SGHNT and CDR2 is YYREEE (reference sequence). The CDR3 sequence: CASSLFDRGQDEQYF. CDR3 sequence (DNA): TGTGCCAGCAGCTTGTTCGACAGGGGGCAGGACGAGCAGTACTTC. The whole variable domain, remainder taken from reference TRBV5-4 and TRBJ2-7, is ETGVTQSPTHLIKTRGQQVTLRCSSQSGHNTVSWYQQALGQGPQFIFQYYREEENGRGNFPPRFSGLQFPNYSSELNVNALELDDSALYLCASSLFDRGQDEQYFGPGTRLTVT.

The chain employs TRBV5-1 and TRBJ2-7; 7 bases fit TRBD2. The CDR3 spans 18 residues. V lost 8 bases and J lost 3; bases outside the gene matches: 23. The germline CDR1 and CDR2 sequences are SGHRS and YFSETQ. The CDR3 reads CASIRLGVQRGTNYEQYF. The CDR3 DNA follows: TGCGCCAGTATTCGGCTTGGTGTCCAGCGGGGCACCAACTACGAGCAGTACTTC.

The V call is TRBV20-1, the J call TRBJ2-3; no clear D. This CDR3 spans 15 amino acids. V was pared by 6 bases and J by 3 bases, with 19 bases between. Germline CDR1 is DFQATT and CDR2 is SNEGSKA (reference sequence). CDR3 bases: TGCAGTGCGAACTATATTGGGGAAATGACAGATACGCAGTATTTT. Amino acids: CSANYIGEMTDTQYF.

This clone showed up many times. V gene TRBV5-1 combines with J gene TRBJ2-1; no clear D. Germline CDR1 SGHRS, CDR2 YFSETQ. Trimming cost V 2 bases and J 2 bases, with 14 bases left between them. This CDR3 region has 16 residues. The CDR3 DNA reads TGCGCCAGCAGCTTTGAGCGAACGCGAGCCTACAATGAGCAGTTCTTC. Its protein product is CASSFERTRAYNEQFF.

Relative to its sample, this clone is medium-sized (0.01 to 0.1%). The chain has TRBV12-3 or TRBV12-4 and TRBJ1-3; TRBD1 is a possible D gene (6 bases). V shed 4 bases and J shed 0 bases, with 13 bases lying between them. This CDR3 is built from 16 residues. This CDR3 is CASSSADSRSGNTIYF. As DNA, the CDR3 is TGTGCCAGCAGTTCCGCGGACAGCCGCTCTGGAAACACCATATATTTT.

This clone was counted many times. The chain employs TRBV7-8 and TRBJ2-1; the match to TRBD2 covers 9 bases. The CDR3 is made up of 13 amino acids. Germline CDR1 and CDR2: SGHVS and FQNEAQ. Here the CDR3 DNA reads TGTGCAACAGGGACTAGCACCTTCAATGAGCAGTTCTTC. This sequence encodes CATGTSTFNEQFF.

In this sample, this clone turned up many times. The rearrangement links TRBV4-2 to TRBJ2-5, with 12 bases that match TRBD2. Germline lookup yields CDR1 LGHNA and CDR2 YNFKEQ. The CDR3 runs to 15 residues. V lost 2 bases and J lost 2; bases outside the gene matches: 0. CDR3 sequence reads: CASSQLAGGQETQYF. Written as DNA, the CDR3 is TGTGCCAGCAGCCAACTAGCGGGAGGGCAAGAGACCCAGTACTTC.

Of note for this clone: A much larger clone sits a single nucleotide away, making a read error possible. CDR3 bases: TGCAGCGTTCTGAAGGGGGGTCGGGACCGCAAAGATACGCAGTATTTT. The encoded protein is CSVLKGGRDRKDTQYF. The chain links TRBV29-1 to TRBJ2-3; D might be TRBD1 or TRBD2, each matching 6 bases. With 5 bases removed from V and 5 bases from J, the gap between germline ends came to 23 bases. CDR1 is SQVTM, CDR2 ANQGSEA, per germline. There are 16 residues in the CDR3.

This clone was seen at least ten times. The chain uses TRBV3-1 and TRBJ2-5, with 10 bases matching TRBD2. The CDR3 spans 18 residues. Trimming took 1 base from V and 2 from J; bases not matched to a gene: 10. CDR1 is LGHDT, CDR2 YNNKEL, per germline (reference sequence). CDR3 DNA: TGTGCCAGCAGCCAAGGTACGCGGGCTAGCGGGAGACAAGAGACCCAGTACTTC. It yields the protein CASSQGTRASGRQETQYF.

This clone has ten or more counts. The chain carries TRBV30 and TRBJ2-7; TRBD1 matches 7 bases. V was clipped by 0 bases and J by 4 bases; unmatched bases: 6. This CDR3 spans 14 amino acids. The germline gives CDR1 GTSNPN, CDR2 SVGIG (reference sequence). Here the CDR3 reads CAWSVKGGTYEQYF. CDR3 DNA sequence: TGTGCCTGGAGTGTGAAAGGGGGCACATACGAGCAGTACTTC.

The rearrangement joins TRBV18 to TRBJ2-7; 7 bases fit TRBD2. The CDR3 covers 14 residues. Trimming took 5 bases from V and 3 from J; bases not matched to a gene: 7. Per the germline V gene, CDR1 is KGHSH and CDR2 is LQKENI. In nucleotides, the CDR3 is TGTGCCAGCTCAGCAGTGGCTAGCGGCTACGAGCAGTACTTC. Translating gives CASSAVASGYEQYF. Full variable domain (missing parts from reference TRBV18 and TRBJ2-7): NAGVMQNPRHLVRRRGQEARLRCSPMKGHSHVYWYRQLPEEGLKFMVYLQKENIIDESGMPKERFSAEFPKEGPSILRIQQVVRGDSAAYFCASSAVASGYEQYFGPGTRLTVT.

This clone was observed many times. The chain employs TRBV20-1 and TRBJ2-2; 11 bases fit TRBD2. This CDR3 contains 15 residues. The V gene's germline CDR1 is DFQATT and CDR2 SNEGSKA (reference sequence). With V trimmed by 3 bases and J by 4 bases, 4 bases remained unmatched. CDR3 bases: TGCAGTGCTAGGGGACTAGCGGCCGGCACCGGGGAGCTGTTTTTT. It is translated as CSARGLAAGTGELFF.